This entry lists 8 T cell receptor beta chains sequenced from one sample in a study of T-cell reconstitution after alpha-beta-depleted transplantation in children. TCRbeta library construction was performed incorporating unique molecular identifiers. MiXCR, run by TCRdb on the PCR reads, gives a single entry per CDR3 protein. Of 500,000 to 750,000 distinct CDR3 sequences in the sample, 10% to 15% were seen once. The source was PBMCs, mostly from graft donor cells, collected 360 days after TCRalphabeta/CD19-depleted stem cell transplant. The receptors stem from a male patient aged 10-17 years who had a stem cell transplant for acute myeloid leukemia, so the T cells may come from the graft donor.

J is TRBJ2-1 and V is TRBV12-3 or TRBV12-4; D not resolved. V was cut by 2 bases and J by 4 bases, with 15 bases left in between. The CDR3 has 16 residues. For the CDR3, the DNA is TGTGCCAGCAGTTTAATGTCAGGATCAACTTACAATGAGCAGTTCTTC. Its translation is CASSLMSGSTYNEQFF.

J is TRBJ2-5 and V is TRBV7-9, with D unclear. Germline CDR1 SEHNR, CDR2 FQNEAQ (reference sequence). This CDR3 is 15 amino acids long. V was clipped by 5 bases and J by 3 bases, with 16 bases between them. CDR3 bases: TGTGCCAGCAGCCCCCCCTCGACGGTTAAAGAGACCCAGTACTTC. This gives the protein CASSPPSTVKETQYF.

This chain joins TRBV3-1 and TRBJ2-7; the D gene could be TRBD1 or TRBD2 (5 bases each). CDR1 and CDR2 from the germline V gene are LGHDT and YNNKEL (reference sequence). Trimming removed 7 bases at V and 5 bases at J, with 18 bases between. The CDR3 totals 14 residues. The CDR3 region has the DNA TGTGCCAGCAACCGGGACCGAGGTGAGGACGAGCAGTACTTC. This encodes CASNRDRGEDEQYF.

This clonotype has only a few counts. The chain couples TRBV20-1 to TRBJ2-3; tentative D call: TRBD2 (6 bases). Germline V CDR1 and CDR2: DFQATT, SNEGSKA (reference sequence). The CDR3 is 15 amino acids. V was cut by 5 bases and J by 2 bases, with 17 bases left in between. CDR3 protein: CSAPEGGAYTDTQYF. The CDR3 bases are TGCAGTGCTCCAGAAGGCGGGGCCTACACAGATACGCAGTATTTT.

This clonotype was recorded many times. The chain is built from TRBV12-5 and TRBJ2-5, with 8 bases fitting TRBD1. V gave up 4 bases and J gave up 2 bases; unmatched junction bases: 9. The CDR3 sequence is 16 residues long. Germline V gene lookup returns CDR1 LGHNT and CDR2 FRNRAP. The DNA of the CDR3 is TGTGCTAGTGGTTCTTTCATCACAGGGGGGCAAGAGACCCAGTACTTC. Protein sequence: CASGSFITGGQETQYF.

The CDR3 nucleotides are TGCAGTGTCCGGCAGGGGGCGGTGGACACTGAAGCTTTCTTT. Its translation is CSVRQGAVDTEAFF. V gene TRBV20-1 combines with J gene TRBJ1-1; 8 positions agree with TRBD1. Germline V gene data show CDR1 as DFQATT and CDR2 as SNEGSKA (reference sequence). The CDR3 covers 14 residues. Trimming removed 7 bases from V and 3 bases from J; junction bases left unmatched: 10.

The CDR3 loop is CASSYVGNLETQYF. The CDR3 DNA sequence: TGTGCCAGCAGTTACGTGGGAAACCTGGAGACCCAGTACTTC. V gene TRBV6-5 combines with J gene TRBJ2-5; D is ambiguous. The CDR3 is 14 residues long. Germline CDR1 and CDR2: MNHEY and SVGAGI. V shed 2 bases and J shed 5 bases, with 12 bases lying between them.

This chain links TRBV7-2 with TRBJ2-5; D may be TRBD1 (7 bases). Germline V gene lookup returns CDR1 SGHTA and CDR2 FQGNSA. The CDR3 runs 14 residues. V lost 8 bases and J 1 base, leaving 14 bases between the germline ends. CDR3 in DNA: TGTGCCAGCGGAGGGGGCTCACGCCAAGAGACCCAGTACTTC. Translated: CASGGGSRQETQYF. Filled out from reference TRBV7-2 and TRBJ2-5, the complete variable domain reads GAGVSQSPSNKVTEKGKDVELRCDPISGHTALYWYRQSLGQGLEFLIYFQGNSAPDKSGLPSDRFSAERTGGSVSTLTIQRTQQEDSAVYLCASGGGSRQETQYFGPGTRLLVL.